The TCR beta chain under discussion was sequenced for a study of cytomegalovirus exposure and HLA in healthy donors. The PCR contained 60 Vbeta and 13 Jbeta primers. Using immunoSEQ multiplex PCR, the repertoire was profiled, and TCRdb retains in-frame clones only, with some absent. The sample shows under 150,000 clones, approximately 70% of them seen only once. This clone has more than one count but fewer than ten. V dropped 3 bases and J dropped 6 bases, with 10 bases sitting between them. Germline CDR1 and CDR2: SGHRS and YFSETQ. CDR3 length: 12 amino acids. The receptor's source is a woman aged 60-75 years in good health and CMV-seropositive. Sequenced input: PBMCs. The rearrangement uses TRBV5-1 and TRBJ2-7, with unresolved D. DNA of the CDR3: TGCGCCAGCAGCTCCCACGTCGGCGAGCAGTACTTC. Protein sequence: CASSSHVGEQYF.